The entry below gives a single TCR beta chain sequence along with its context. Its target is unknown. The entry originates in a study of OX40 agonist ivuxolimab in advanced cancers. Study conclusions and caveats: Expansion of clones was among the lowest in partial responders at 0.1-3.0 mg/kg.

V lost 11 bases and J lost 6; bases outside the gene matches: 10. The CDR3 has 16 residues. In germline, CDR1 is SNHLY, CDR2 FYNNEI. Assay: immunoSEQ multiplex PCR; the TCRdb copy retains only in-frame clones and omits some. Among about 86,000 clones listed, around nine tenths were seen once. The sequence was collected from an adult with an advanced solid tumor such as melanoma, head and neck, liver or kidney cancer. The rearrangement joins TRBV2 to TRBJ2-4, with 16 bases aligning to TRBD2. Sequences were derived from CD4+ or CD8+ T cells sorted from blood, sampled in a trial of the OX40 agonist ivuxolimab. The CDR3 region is CAGTSGRAGLGNIQYF. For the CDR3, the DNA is TGTGCCGGGACTAGCGGGAGGGCCGGGTTAGGAAACATTCAGTACTTC.